This T cell receptor beta chain appears in the sequencing data of a study of T cell changes during pregnancy in multiple sclerosis. Assay: immunoSEQ multiplex PCR; the TCRdb copy retains only in-frame clones and omits some. The sample includes 75,000 to 100,000 clones, roughly 91% of them seen just once. This material consisted of peripheral blood, taken after pregnancy. The sequence was collected from a female donor in good health, enrolled as a control in a pregnancy study.

The CDR3, as DNA: TGTGCCAGCAGTTATCCCGGCTACGAGCAGTACTTC. Protein product: CASSYPGYEQYF. The rearrangement links TRBV6-6 to TRBJ2-7, with D hard to call. CDR3 length: 12 amino acids. Per the germline V gene, CDR1 is MNHNY and CDR2 is SVGAGI (reference sequence). V was shortened by 3 bases and J by 3 bases, with 6 bases between the two germline ends.